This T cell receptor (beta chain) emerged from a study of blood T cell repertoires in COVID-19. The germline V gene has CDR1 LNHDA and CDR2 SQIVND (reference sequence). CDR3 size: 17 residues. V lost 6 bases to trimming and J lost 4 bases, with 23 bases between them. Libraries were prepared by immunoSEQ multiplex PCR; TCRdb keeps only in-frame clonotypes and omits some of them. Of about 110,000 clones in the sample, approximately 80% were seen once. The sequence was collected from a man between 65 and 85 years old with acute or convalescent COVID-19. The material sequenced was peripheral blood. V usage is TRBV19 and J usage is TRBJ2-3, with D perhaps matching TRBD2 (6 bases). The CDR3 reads CASSTTRGGSYPDTQYF. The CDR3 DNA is TGTGCCAGTAGCACCACCCGAGGAGGGTCTTACCCAGATACGCAGTATTTT.